The rows below give T cell receptor beta chains drawn from one sample of a study of shared clonotypes between healthy human individuals. Repertoires were generated with immunoSEQ multiplex PCR, while TCRdb's copy carries only in-frame clones and drops some. The sample has hundreds of thousands of clones; approximately 95% are singletons. Sample: naive CD8+ T cells sorted from blood. The receptors here all came from a woman younger than 45 in good health. The CDR3 runs from the conserved cysteine through the conserved F or W. Each record gives: V gene, J gene, D gene, CDR3 protein, CDR3 DNA. A D gene is named only where the DNA matches it firmly.

v_call: TRBV20-1
j_call: TRBJ2-7
d_call: .
cdr3_aa: CSASYIGEQYF
cdr3_nt: TGCAGTGCTAGCTATATTGGCGAGCAGTACTTC

v_call: TRBV30
j_call: TRBJ2-7
d_call: .
cdr3_aa: CAWSRDRPREQYF
cdr3_nt: TGTGCCTGGAGTCGGGACCGCCCGAGGGAGCAGTACTTC

v_call: TRBV9
j_call: TRBJ1-5
d_call: .
cdr3_aa: CASSVEGTSNQPQHF
cdr3_nt: TGTGCCAGCAGCGTAGAAGGGACAAGCAATCAGCCCCAGCATTTT

v_call: TRBV5-1
j_call: TRBJ2-3
d_call: TRBD2
cdr3_aa: CASEGTSGRPDTQYF
cdr3_nt: TGCGCCAGCGAGGGGACTAGCGGGAGGCCAGATACGCAGTATTTT

v_call: TRBV2
j_call: TRBJ2-5
d_call: .
cdr3_aa: CASSGSAEQYF
cdr3_nt: TGTGCCAGCAGTGGAAGTGCTGAGCAGTACTTC

v_call: TRBV19
j_call: TRBJ1-5
d_call: .
cdr3_aa: CASSTTANQPQHF
cdr3_nt: TGTGCCAGTAGTACGACAGCCAATCAGCCCCAGCATTTT

v_call: TRBV9
j_call: TRBJ1-5
d_call: .
cdr3_aa: CASSADGGAGQPQHF
cdr3_nt: TGTGCCAGCAGCGCCGATGGGGGGGCAGGGCAGCCCCAGCATTTT

v_call: TRBV5-1
j_call: TRBJ2-2
d_call: TRBD2
cdr3_aa: CASSLGLAEYTGELFF
cdr3_nt: TGCGCCAGCAGCTTAGGCCTAGCGGAATACACCGGGGAGCTGTTTTTT

v_call: TRBV7-2
j_call: TRBJ2-2
d_call: .
cdr3_aa: CASSLSGPLRVNTGELFF
cdr3_nt: TGTGCCAGCAGCTTATCAGGGCCTCTGCGGGTCAACACCGGGGAGCTGTTTTTT

v_call: TRBV7-9
j_call: TRBJ1-5
d_call: .
cdr3_aa: CASSLATGEISNQPQHF
cdr3_nt: TGTGCCAGCAGCTTAGCGACGGGGGAGATTAGCAATCAGCCCCAGCATTTT

v_call: TRBV28
j_call: TRBJ2-7
d_call: TRBD1
cdr3_aa: CASSSPVGTATYEQYF
cdr3_nt: TGTGCCAGCAGTTCTCCCGTAGGGACAGCGACCTACGAGCAGTACTTC

v_call: TRBV11-3
j_call: TRBJ2-1
d_call: .
cdr3_aa: CASSWGGPYNEQFF
cdr3_nt: TGTGCCAGCAGCTGGGGCGGGCCCTACAATGAGCAGTTCTTC

v_call: TRBV9
j_call: TRBJ1-1
d_call: .
cdr3_aa: CASSVGGGDTEAFF
cdr3_nt: TGTGCCAGCAGCGTAGGCGGAGGGGACACTGAAGCTTTCTTT

v_call: TRBV14
j_call: TRBJ2-7
d_call: .
cdr3_aa: CASSQEQGYEQYF
cdr3_nt: TGTGCCAGCAGCCAAGAACAGGGCTACGAGCAGTACTTC

v_call: TRBV27
j_call: TRBJ1-1
d_call: .
cdr3_aa: CASSFGTKAFF
cdr3_nt: TGTGCCAGCAGTTTCGGCACTAAAGCTTTCTTT

v_call: TRBV27
j_call: TRBJ2-7
d_call: TRBD1
cdr3_aa: CASSSQGASYEQYF
cdr3_nt: TGTGCCAGCAGTAGCCAGGGGGCCTCCTACGAGCAGTACTTC

v_call: TRBV11-1
j_call: TRBJ2-1
d_call: TRBD2
cdr3_aa: CASSGSASGYNEQFF
cdr3_nt: TGTGCCAGCAGCGGGAGCGCTAGCGGCTACAATGAGCAGTTCTTC

v_call: TRBV4-1
j_call: TRBJ2-2
d_call: .
cdr3_aa: CASSQDGGELFF
cdr3_nt: TGCGCCAGCAGCCAAGATGGAGGGGAGCTGTTTTTT

v_call: TRBV7-2
j_call: TRBJ2-7
d_call: .
cdr3_aa: CASSLAGPQGQYF
cdr3_nt: TGTGCCAGCAGCTTAGCGGGCCCCCAGGGGCAGTACTTC

v_call: TRBV15
j_call: TRBJ1-2
d_call: TRBD1
cdr3_aa: CATSRDRRTGPYGYTF
cdr3_nt: TGTGCCACCAGCAGAGATCGTAGGACAGGTCCGTATGGCTACACCTTC

v_call: TRBV7-3
j_call: TRBJ1-5
d_call: .
cdr3_aa: CARRRGVPTDNQPQHF
cdr3_nt: TGTGCCAGACGGAGGGGGGTTCCTACAGACAATCAGCCCCAGCATTTT

v_call: TRBV20-1
j_call: TRBJ2-7
d_call: .
cdr3_aa: CSARSGYEQYF
cdr3_nt: TGCAGTGCCAGATCCGGTTACGAGCAGTACTTC

v_call: TRBV7-9
j_call: TRBJ2-2
d_call: .
cdr3_aa: CASGAISGELFF
cdr3_nt: TGTGCCAGCGGCGCCATCTCCGGGGAGCTGTTTTTT

v_call: TRBV27
j_call: TRBJ1-2
d_call: TRBD1
cdr3_aa: CASSLSGTGGNGYTF
cdr3_nt: TGTGCCAGCAGTTTATCAGGGACAGGGGGCAATGGCTACACCTTC

v_call: TRBV27
j_call: TRBJ2-7
d_call: TRBD1
cdr3_aa: CASSSGTGGVEQYF
cdr3_nt: TGTGCCAGCAGTTCCGGGACAGGGGGCGTTGAGCAGTACTTC

v_call: TRBV27
j_call: TRBJ1-5
d_call: .
cdr3_aa: CASKLGQGWNQPQHF
cdr3_nt: TGTGCCAGCAAACTGGGCCAGGGCTGGAATCAGCCCCAGCATTTT

v_call: TRBV27
j_call: TRBJ1-6
d_call: TRBD1
cdr3_aa: CASSFGTANSPLHF
cdr3_nt: TGTGCCAGCAGTTTCGGGACAGCAAATTCACCCCTCCACTTT

v_call: TRBV5-6
j_call: TRBJ1-1
d_call: TRBD1
cdr3_aa: CASSLNRGRSTEAFF
cdr3_nt: TGTGCCAGCAGCCTGAACAGGGGGCGCAGCACTGAAGCTTTCTTT

v_call: TRBV14
j_call: TRBJ2-7
d_call: .
cdr3_aa: CASSQEWGQGYEQYF
cdr3_nt: TGTGCCAGCAGCCAAGAGTGGGGTCAGGGCTACGAGCAGTACTTC

v_call: TRBV7-9
j_call: TRBJ1-3
d_call: .
cdr3_aa: CASSSHPNSGNTIYF
cdr3_nt: TGTGCCAGCAGCTCTCACCCTAACTCTGGAAACACCATATATTTT